This T cell receptor (beta chain) is from a study of T cell responses to AZD1222 COVID-19 vaccine. The CDR3 loop spans 13 amino acids. V gave up 5 bases and J gave up 6 bases; unmatched junction bases: 5. The germline CDR1 and CDR2 sequences are LNHDA and SQIVND (reference sequence). Whole-study results and caveats: No day 14 peak samples; only post-peak repertoires were characterized.

This clone was seen more than once but under ten times. Its target is unknown. The protocol was immunoSEQ multiplex PCR, while the TCRdb copy is restricted to in-frame clones and leaves out a portion. The sample carries about 28,000 clones, roughly 73% recorded once. The chain joins TRBV19 to TRBJ2-7; 9 nucleotides match TRBD1. Sequenced material: peripheral blood, taken on day 0 of AZD1222 vaccination. The receptor's source is an adult in good health. The CDR3 here is CASSLDRGGEQYF. Written as DNA, the CDR3 is TGTGCCAGTAGTCTCGACAGGGGGGGCGAGCAGTACTTC. The entire variable domain, with the rest obtained from reference TRBV19 and TRBJ2-7, is as follows: DGGITQSPKYLFRKEGQNVTLSCEQNLNHDAMYWYRQDPGQGLRLIYYSQIVNDFQKGDIAEGYSVSREKKESFPLTVTSAQKNPTAFYLCASSLDRGGEQYFGPGTRLTVT.